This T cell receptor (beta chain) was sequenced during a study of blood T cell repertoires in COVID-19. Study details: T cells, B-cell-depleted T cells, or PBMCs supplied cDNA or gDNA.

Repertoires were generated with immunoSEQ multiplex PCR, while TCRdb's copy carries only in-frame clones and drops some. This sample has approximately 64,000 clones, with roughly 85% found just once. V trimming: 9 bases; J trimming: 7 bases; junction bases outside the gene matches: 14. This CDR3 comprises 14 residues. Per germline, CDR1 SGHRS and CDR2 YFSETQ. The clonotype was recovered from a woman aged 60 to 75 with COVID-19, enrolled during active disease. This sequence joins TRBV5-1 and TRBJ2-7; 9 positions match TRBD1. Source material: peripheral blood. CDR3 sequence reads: CATSRDRADGEQYF. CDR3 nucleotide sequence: TGCGCCACGTCGCGGGACAGGGCCGATGGGGAGCAGTACTTC.